This TCR beta chain was retrieved from a study of shared clonotypes between healthy human individuals. Study results and caveats: Generally, naive subsets came out with larger estimated richness than memory subsets.

On this clone: Antigen specificity is unknown.

The assay was carried out at the deep level. Repertoires were generated with immunoSEQ multiplex PCR, while TCRdb's copy carries only in-frame clones and drops some. This sample has about 2.1 million clones; around 93% occur once, and the top ten carry about 1.7%. Germline V gene data show CDR1 as SGHAT and CDR2 as FQNNGV. The CDR3 length is 17 residues. V lost 1 base and J 4 bases, leaving 20 bases between the germline ends. Naive CD8 cells lacked CD45RO, underwent positive selection for CCR7 and left out terminally differentiated effector memory CD45RA+ cells. The sequenced sample was naive CD8+ T cells from PBMCs. The chain has TRBV11-2 and TRBJ2-7, with D possibly being TRBD2 (6 bases). This clonotype originated in a young man in good health. Some clones in this sample may be carry-over from other donors' samples. In nucleotides, the CDR3 is TGTGCCAGCAGCTTAGGGGCCGGCGGGACTTCTCTTTACGAGCAGTACTTC. Translation: CASSLGAGGTSLYEQYF.